This entry features one T cell receptor (beta chain) sequence. Antigen unknown. This specimen belongs to a study of cytotoxic CD8 clonotypes in ibrutinib-treated CLL. Depth targeted 1 in 200,000 to 1 in 1 million T cells, averaging roughly 9.7x coverage per clonotype. Profiling relied on immunoSEQ multiplex PCR, and the TCRdb table lists in-frame clones only, not all of them. The sample consists of about 60,000 clones, 55% to 65% of them appearing once. Points from the study as a whole: Relative to age-matched healthy donors, clonality at baseline was higher, and it tracked circulating CD8+ T-cell counts. A rise in clonality was seen at ibrutinib response, and a fall back toward baseline was seen at progression. Public clonotypes were uncommon and contracted or stayed stable on treatment.

V gave up 5 bases and J gave up 3 bases, with 17 bases separating them. Germline CDR1 reads PRHDT; CDR2 reads FYEKMQ (reference sequence). This CDR3 comprises 16 residues. V and J are TRBV13 and TRBJ1-5; D gene unclear. The sample in question was PBMCs, obtained after 24 months of ibrutinib treatment. This clonotype was sampled from a human donor with chronic lymphocytic leukemia. CDR3 region: CASSRSIGRDNQPQHF. The CDR3 DNA follows: TGTGCCAGCAGCCGAAGTATAGGGAGGGACAATCAGCCCCAGCATTTT.